The sequence of this TCR beta chain was determined in a study of T-cell reconstitution after alpha-beta-depleted transplantation in children. Construction of the TCRbeta library involved unique molecular identifiers. From the PCR reads, TCRdb called clonotypes with MiXCR, one entry per CDR3 protein. The table lists hundreds of thousands of distinct CDR3 sequences, under 15% of them singletons. This clonotype was counted at least ten times. What it binds is not known. CDR1 MDHEN and CDR2 SYDVKM come from the germline V gene. The CDR3 is 13 residues long. Trimming removed 9 bases at V and 3 bases at J, with 12 bases between. Broader study findings: From newly produced T cells came most of the T-cell counts and diversity one year after transplant. Expanded clones from the graft, numbering several hundred, reportedly supplied alpha-beta T cells about two months after transplant. Day-60 TCRbeta diversity that was high in some patients was derived from surviving recipient T cells and thymic progenitors.

The receptor was isolated from a girl aged 2-10 years with congenital amegakaryocytic thrombocytopenia, due to receive a stem cell transplant. The sequencing here drew on PBMCs, taken before TCRalphabeta/CD19-depleted stem cell transplant. The chain joins TRBV28 to TRBJ2-1; D not certain. In DNA, the CDR3 is TGTGCCAGTCTAGGACCTATCTACAATGAGCAGTTCTTC. The encoded protein is CASLGPIYNEQFF.